A single sample gave rise to the 20 T cell receptor beta chains below, sequenced in a study of T cell responses to AZD1222 COVID-19 vaccine. Only in-frame clones appear in the TCRdb table, and some are missing; sequencing was by immunoSEQ multiplex PCR. This sample has 75,000 to 95,000 clones; under 95% occur once, and the top ten carry approximately 6.6%. The sequenced sample was peripheral blood, obtained on day 0 of MenACWY control vaccination. These receptors all stem from an adult in good health.

The chain links TRBV6-5 to TRBJ2-5; D is ambiguous. CDR1 is MNHEY and CDR2 is SVGAGI in the germline V gene. V was clipped by 4 bases and J by 1 base, with 10 bases between them. The CDR3 length is 14 residues. The CDR3 nucleotides are TGTGCCAGCAGTTTCACATACACCCAAGAGACCCAGTACTTC. It is translated as CASSFTYTQETQYF.

J is TRBJ2-3 and V is TRBV6-5; D uncertain. Trimming cost V 1 base and J 2 bases, with 13 bases left between them. The germline gives CDR1 MNHEY, CDR2 SVGAGI. This CDR3 has 16 amino acids. Here the CDR3 reads CASSYLGNLHTDTQYF. The CDR3 DNA reads as TGTGCCAGCAGTTACTTGGGGAATTTACACACAGATACGCAGTATTTT.

In this sample, this clone turned up a few times. The chain employs TRBV23-1 and TRBJ1-4; D is undetermined. TRBV23-1 is treated as an ORF (open reading frame) with a function not yet certain. Trimming removed 8 bases from V and 8 bases from J, with 12 bases in between. The CDR3 covers 12 residues. CDR3 sequence reads: CASPQAHEKLFF. CDR3 nucleotides: TGCGCCAGCCCCCAGGCCCACGAAAAACTGTTTTTT.

The V call is TRBV2, the J call TRBJ1-6; 12 nucleotides line up with TRBD1. Per germline, CDR1 SNHLY and CDR2 FYNNEI. The CDR3 sequence is 15 residues long. Losses at the gene ends were 4 bases for V and 7 bases for J; bases not matched to a gene: 2. The CDR3 nucleotides read TGTGCCAGCAGTGGGGGGACAGGGGGCAATTCACCCCTCCACTTT. Translated, it gives CASSGGTGGNSPLHF.

The chain recombines TRBV6-6 with TRBJ1-1; D is undetermined. CDR1 is MNHNY, CDR2 SVGAGI, per germline (reference sequence). The CDR3 contains 13 residues. Deletions cut 4 bases from V and 1 base from J, with 7 bases between. The CDR3 is CASSFGKNTEAFF. The CDR3 DNA sequence: TGTGCCAGCAGTTTCGGAAAGAACACTGAAGCTTTCTTT.

This chain links TRBV6-4 with TRBJ2-2; TRBD1 might be the D (5 bases). Germline values: CDR1 MRHNA, CDR2 SNTAGT. There are 13 residues in the CDR3. Deletions cut 3 bases from V and 6 bases from J, with 8 bases between. CDR3 sequence reads: CASSEQASGELFF. CDR3 nucleotides: TGTGCCAGCAGTGAACAGGCTTCCGGGGAGCTGTTTTTT.

The V gene is TRBV28, the J gene TRBJ2-5; D perhaps matches TRBD1 (6 bases). V was clipped by 1 base and J by 3 bases, with 6 bases between them. CDR3 length: 13 amino acids. Per germline, CDR1 MDHEN and CDR2 SYDVKM. CDR3 DNA: TGTGCCAGCAGTTTATACAGGGAAGAGACCCAGTACTTC. It is translated as CASSLYREETQYF. Full variable domain (missing parts from reference TRBV28 and TRBJ2-5): DVKVTQSSRYLVKRTGEKVFLECVQDMDHENMFWYRQDPGLGLRLIYFSYDVKMKEKGDIPEGYSVSREKKERFSLILESASTNQTSMYLCASSLYREETQYFGPGTRLLVL.

CDR3 DNA: TGTGCCAGCAGCCAGGCCCCACGACACGCCTACGAGCAGTACTTC. It translates to CASSQAPRHAYEQYF. The chain combines TRBV3-1 (or the pseudogene TRBV3-2) with TRBJ2-7; D ambiguous. CDR1 LGHDT and CDR2 YNNKEL come from the germline V gene (reference sequence). The length of the CDR3 is 15 residues. V gave up 3 bases and J gave up 2 bases, with 14 bases separating them.

V gene TRBV11-3 combines with J gene TRBJ2-7; 10 nucleotides match TRBD1. The CDR3 covers 15 residues. The ends lost 5 bases at V and 2 bases at J; junction bases unmatched: 6. Germline CDR1 is SGHNT and CDR2 is YENEEA. CDR3 DNA sequence: TGTGCCAGCAGCCCGGGACAGGGGTACGCCTACGAGCAGTACTTC. Translation gives CASSPGQGYAYEQYF.

This clone was seen a few times. The V gene is TRBV27, the J gene TRBJ1-1; TRBD1 aligns across 12 bases. CDR1 MNHEY and CDR2 SMNVEV come from the germline V gene (reference sequence). The CDR3 covers 13 residues. V trimming: 3 bases; J trimming: 9 bases; junction bases outside the gene matches: 2. The CDR3 here is CASSFGTGGKAFF. CDR3 DNA: TGTGCCAGCAGTTTTGGGACAGGGGGCAAAGCTTTCTTT.

This chain uses TRBV7-2 with TRBJ2-1; 14 bases line up with TRBD2. The CDR3 length is 16 residues. Germline V gene sequence: CDR1 SGHTA, CDR2 FQGNSA. J was trimmed by 1 base and V by 8 bases; bases with no gene match: 4. Here the CDR3 reads CASETSGGASYNEQFF. The CDR3 coding sequence is TGTGCCAGCGAGACTAGCGGGGGGGCGTCCTACAATGAGCAGTTCTTC.

This clone appeared a few times. In nucleotides, the CDR3 is TGTGCCAGCTCGTCTTCGGGGGGCTACAATGAGCAGTTCTTC. It yields the protein CASSSSGGYNEQFF. V and J are TRBV7-2 and TRBJ2-1; 7 bases fit TRBD2. The junction had 7 bases not matched to a gene; V was cut back by 8 bases and J by 3 bases. CDR1 and CDR2 from the germline V gene are SGHTA and FQGNSA. The length of the CDR3 is 14 residues.

The gene calls are TRBV12-3 or TRBV12-4 and TRBJ2-7, with 8 bases fitting TRBD1. The ends lost 5 bases at V and 1 base at J; junction bases unmatched: 1. The CDR3 contains 13 residues. The CDR3 sequence is CASSGQGSYEQYF. The CDR3 bases are TGTGCCAGCAGTGGACAGGGATCCTACGAGCAGTACTTC.

V usage is TRBV18 and J usage is TRBJ1-1; D gene unclear. The CDR3 extends over 13 amino acids. V was clipped by 2 bases and J by 5 bases, with 9 bases between them. Germline V gene lookup returns CDR1 KGHSH and CDR2 LQKENI. CDR3 DNA sequence: TGTGCCAGCTCACCAATTTCACAGACTGAAGCTTTCTTT. The encoded protein is CASSPISQTEAFF.

Of note for this clone: An end of the junction does not agree with germline; a read error may underlie this. This sequence joins TRBV6-1 and TRBJ2-2; 8 bases line up with TRBD1. CDR3 length equals 15 residues. Per germline, CDR1 MNHNS and CDR2 SASEGT. The CDR3: CASREGTGNTGELFF. As DNA, the CDR3 is TGTGCCAGCAGAGAAGGGACAGGGAACACCGGGGAGCTGTTTTTT.

The V and J genes are TRBV6-5 and TRBJ2-7; TRBD1 matches at 7 bases. CDR1 is MNHEY, CDR2 SVGAGI, per germline. The ends lost 5 bases at V and 4 bases at J; junction bases unmatched: 8. CDR3 length equals 14 residues. CDR3 in amino acids: CASSRQGGMYEQYF. The CDR3 DNA reads TGTGCCAGCAGTCGACAGGGTGGGATGTACGAGCAGTACTTC.

This clone showed up just a few times. This chain uses TRBV2 with TRBJ1-5; D not resolved. The length of the CDR3 is 11 residues. Germline values: CDR1 SNHLY, CDR2 FYNNEI. Trimming left V 6 bases short and J 3 bases short, with 3 bases between. In DNA form, the CDR3 reads TGTGCCAGCAGCTTCAATCAGCCCCAGCATTTT. The encoded protein is CASSFNQPQHF.

The chain recombines TRBV6-6 with TRBJ2-7; D tentatively fits TRBD1 or TRBD2 (5 bases each). Germline V gives CDR1 MNHNY, CDR2 SVGAGI (reference sequence). The V end was cut by 4 bases, the J end by 3 bases, with 13 bases between. The CDR3 has 14 residues. This chain's CDR3 is CASSLGRVVYEQYF. For the CDR3, the DNA is TGTGCCAGCAGTTTGGGACGTGTGGTCTACGAGCAGTACTTC.

As regards this clone: One end of the junction is discordant with germline, which a read error may explain. This sequence joins TRBV11-2 and TRBJ1-4; TRBD1 aligns across 7 bases. CDR3 length: 14 amino acids. Germline V gives CDR1 SGHAT, CDR2 FQNNGV. The CDR3 region is CASSIDRANEKLFF. The CDR3 coding sequence is TGTGCCAGCAGCATAGACAGGGCTAATGAAAAACTGTTTTTT. Using reference TRBV11-2 and TRBJ1-4 for the parts outside the CDR3, the full variable domain is EAGVAQSPRYKIIEKRQSVAFWCNPISGHATLYWYQQILGQGPKLLIQFQNNGVVDDSQLPKDRFSAERLKGVDSTLKIQPAKLEDSAVYLCASSIDRANEKLFFGSGTQLSVL.

The chain combines TRBV18 with TRBJ2-4; 11 bases line up with TRBD1. J lost 3 bases, V lost 5 bases, and 12 bases had no gene match. This CDR3 has 18 residues. Germline V gene sequence: CDR1 KGHSH, CDR2 LQKENI. CDR3 coding DNA: TGTGCCAGCTCAAAGATCGGACAGGGGGCTTTGGGCAAAAACATTCAGTACTTC. Protein: CASSKIGQGALGKNIQYF.